This is a list of T cell receptor beta chains from one sample in a study of radiotherapy plus CTLA-4 blockade in lung cancer. Sequenced by immunoSEQ multiplex PCR; TCRdb stores in-frame clones only, minus some. The repertoire has about 110,000 clones, approximately 77% of them found once; the top ten carry roughly 3.3%. Material: peripheral blood, obtained from a patient treated with radiotherapy plus ipilimumab. These receptor sequences come from a human donor with non-small cell lung cancer that progressed on radiotherapy plus ipilimumab. Some clones in this sample may be carry-over from other donors' samples. Both conserved end residues are part of each CDR3. D genes are given only for firm matches. Clone size is not always given. Where it is, it says once, few, many or a class for expanded clones.

>TRBV21-1|-|TRBJ2-7|-
CASSTKYEQYF
TGTGCCAGCAGCACCAAGTACGAGCAGTACTTC
>TRBV30|-|TRBJ1-3|few
CAWSVNGRNTIYF
TGTGCCTGGAGTGTAAACGGGAGAAACACCATATATTTT
>TRBV29-1|-|TRBJ1-2|-
CSVGVGAWGPNYGYTF
TGCAGCGTTGGGGTCGGAGCGTGGGGGCCGAACTATGGCTACACCTTC
>TRBV9|-|TRBJ1-1|-
CASSPGLVDTEAFF
TGTGCCAGCAGCCCGGGCCTAGTGGACACTGAAGCTTTCTTT
>TRBV6-5|TRBD1|TRBJ1-2|-
CASSYTTGGGYTF
TGTGCCAGCAGTTACACGACAGGGGGAGGCTACACCTTC
>TRBV5-1|-|TRBJ2-5|few
CASSPRTVLETQYF
TGCGCCAGCAGCCCCAGGACAGTTCTAGAGACCCAGTACTTC
>TRBV18|-|TRBJ1-5|-
CASSQFKDQPQHF
TGTGCCAGCTCACAATTCAAAGATCAGCCCCAGCATTTT
>TRBV6-5|-|TRBJ2-5|-
CASSYGETQYF
TGTGCCAGCAGTTATGGGGAGACCCAGTACTTC
>TRBV18|TRBD1|TRBJ2-5|-
CASSLWGQEQETQYF
TGTGCCAGCTCACTCTGGGGACAGGAACAAGAGACCCAGTACTTC
>TRBV11-2|-|TRBJ2-5|-
CATWGLGEETQYF
TGTGCCACCTGGGGTTTAGGGGAGGAGACCCAGTACTTC
>TRBV4-3|-|TRBJ2-2|-
CASSQKNTGELFF
TGCGCCAGCAGCCAAAAAAACACCGGGGAGCTGTTTTTT
>TRBV27|-|TRBJ1-2|-
CASSFSGGSGYTF
TGTGCCAGCAGTTTTAGCGGAGGATCTGGCTACACCTTC
>TRBV6-5|-|TRBJ1-2|-
CASRELPGRYGYTF
TGTGCCAGCAGGGAGCTCCCGGGGAGGTATGGCTACACCTTC
>TRBV6-1|-|TRBJ1-3|-
CASSDRAGNTIYF
TGTGCCAGCAGTGACAGAGCTGGAAACACCATATATTTT
>TRBV7-2|-|TRBJ1-2|-
CASSLVGGSGYTF
TGTGCCAGCAGCTTAGTGGGGGGTAGTGGCTACACCTTC
>TRBV5-4|TRBD2|TRBJ2-1|few
CASSLSSGGNNEQFF
TGTGCCAGCAGCTTGTCTAGCGGGGGCAACAATGAGCAGTTCTTC
>TRBV5-1|TRBD1|TRBJ2-5|-
CASSIGQGETQYF
TGCGCCAGCAGCATAGGACAGGGGGAGACCCAGTACTTC
>TRBV2|-|TRBJ2-6|-
CASIRGGPGANVLTF
TGTGCCAGCATCAGGGGCGGACCTGGGGCCAACGTCCTGACTTTC
>TRBV30|-|TRBJ2-7|few
CAWSVIAGSYEQYF
TGTGCCTGGAGTGTAATCGCAGGCTCCTACGAGCAGTACTTC
>TRBV7-2|TRBD1|TRBJ2-5|-
CASSSWTGKETQYF
TGTGCCAGCAGCTCCTGGACAGGGAAAGAGACCCAGTACTTC
>TRBV5-1|-|TRBJ2-3|few
CASSWTTTDTQYF
TGCGCCAGCAGCTGGACTACCACAGATACGCAGTATTTT
>TRBV5-6|-|TRBJ1-1|-
CASSSDTWTGAEAFF
TGTGCCAGCAGCTCTGACACTTGGACGGGGGCTGAAGCTTTCTTT